This TCR beta chain was recorded in a study of T cell repertoires in cytomegalovirus infection (dated by TCRdb to 2018 to 2020). Notes on the research overall: Because public TCR beta signatures pointed to carriage of CMV infection together with the matching HLA type, the HLA type of each donor mattered for the analysis. Summary of the overall study and its limitations: In both this cohort and an independent roughly 400-donor cohort, the cumulative frequency of public TCR beta family members distinguished carriers of CMV infection plus the relevant HLA type. The ex vivo response was dominated by HLA-C-restricted CMV-specific TCR beta clonotypes, which also provided the single most frequent clonotype in two of eight donors.

Sequences ENHRY (CDR1) and SYGVKD (CDR2) are obtained from the germline V gene. The CDR3 goes from the cysteine to the phenylalanine over 13 residues. Solely the CDR3 DNA is kept, with 39 bases framed from the first base. The V end gives up 4 bases and the J end 4 bases, leaving 2 bases in the junction not matched to a gene. Instrument used: Illumina HiSeq 1500. The public reads were quality trimmed at Q25 with fastp and then assembled into clones with MiXCR by TCRdb, keeping productive beta chains. Each entry is one CDR3 protein sequence, shown with its most common DNA and genes. The sample records around 550,000 distinct CDR3 sequences, approximately 26% of which are singletons. Approximately 13% of the sample rests with the top ten. About this clonotype: It has no known antigen specificity. No base quality values were provided; no much bigger clone lies one nucleotide off.

The chain joins TRBV10-3 to TRBJ1-1, with 8 middle bases fitting TRBD1. This clonotype was sampled from a human donor in good health (CMV status not recorded). Some clones in this sample may be carry-over from other donors' samples. What was sequenced was PBMCs. The DNA reads as follows: TGTGCCATCAGTGGTGACAGGGGCACTGAAGCTTTCTTT. The resulting protein is CAISGDRGTEAFF.